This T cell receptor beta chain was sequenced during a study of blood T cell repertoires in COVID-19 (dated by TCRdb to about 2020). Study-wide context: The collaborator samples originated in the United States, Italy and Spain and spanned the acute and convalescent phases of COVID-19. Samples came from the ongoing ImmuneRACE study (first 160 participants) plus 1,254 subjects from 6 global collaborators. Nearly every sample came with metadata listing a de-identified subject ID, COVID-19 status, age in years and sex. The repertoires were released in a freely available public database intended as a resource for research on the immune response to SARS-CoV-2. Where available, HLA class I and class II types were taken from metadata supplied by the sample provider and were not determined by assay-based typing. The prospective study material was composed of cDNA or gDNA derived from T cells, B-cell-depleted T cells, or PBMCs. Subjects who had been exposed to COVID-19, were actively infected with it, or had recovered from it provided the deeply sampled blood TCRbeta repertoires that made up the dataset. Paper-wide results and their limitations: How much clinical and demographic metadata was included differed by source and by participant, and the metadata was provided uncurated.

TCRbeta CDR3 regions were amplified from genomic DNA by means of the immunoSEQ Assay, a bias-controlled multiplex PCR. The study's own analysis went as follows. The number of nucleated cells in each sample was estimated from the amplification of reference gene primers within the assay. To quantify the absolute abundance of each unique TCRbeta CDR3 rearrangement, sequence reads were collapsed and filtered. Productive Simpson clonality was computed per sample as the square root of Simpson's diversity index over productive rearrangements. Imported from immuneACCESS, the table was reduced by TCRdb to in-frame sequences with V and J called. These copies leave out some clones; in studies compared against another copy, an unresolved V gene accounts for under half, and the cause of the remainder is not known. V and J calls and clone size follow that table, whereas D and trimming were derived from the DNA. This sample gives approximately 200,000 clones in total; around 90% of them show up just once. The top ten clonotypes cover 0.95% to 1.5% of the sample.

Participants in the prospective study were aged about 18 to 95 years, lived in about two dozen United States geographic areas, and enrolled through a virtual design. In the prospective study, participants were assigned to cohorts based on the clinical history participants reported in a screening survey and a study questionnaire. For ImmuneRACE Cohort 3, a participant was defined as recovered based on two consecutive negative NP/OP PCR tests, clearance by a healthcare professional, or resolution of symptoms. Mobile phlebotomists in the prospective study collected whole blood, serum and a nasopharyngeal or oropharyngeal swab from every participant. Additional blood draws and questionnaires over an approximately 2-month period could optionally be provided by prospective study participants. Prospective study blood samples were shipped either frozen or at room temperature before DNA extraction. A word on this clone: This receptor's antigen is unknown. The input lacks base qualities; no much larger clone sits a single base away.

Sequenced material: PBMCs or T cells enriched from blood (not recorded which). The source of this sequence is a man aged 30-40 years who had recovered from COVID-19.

This receptor has the CDR3 CASSLDAGNTEAFF. The DNA sequence is as follows: TGCGCCAGCAGCTTGGACGCAGGGAACACTGAAGCTTTCTTT. The chain couples TRBV5-1 to TRBJ1-1; too little of a D gene remains to name it. The CDR3 has 14 amino acids, counting the end cysteine and phenylalanine. Only the CDR3 DNA stays, 42 bases, in frame from base 1. At the junction V is shortened by 0 bases and J by 1 base, with 7 bases in between. CDR1 SGHRS and CDR2 YFSETQ were looked up in the germline V gene.